Listed below are T cell receptor beta chains from one sample, sequenced in a study of T cell clones after liver transplantation. Assay: immunoSEQ multiplex PCR; the TCRdb copy retains only in-frame clones and omits some. The sample records 65,000 to 85,000 clones, around four fifths being singletons. The input for sequencing was CD4+ T cells from blood, taken 48 months after liver transplant. The receptors stem from a human patient who received a liver transplant. The graft donor may account for some of the T cells. CDR3s include the opening cysteine and the closing phenylalanine or tryptophan. D genes are given only for firm matches. Expanded clones are given a class, and other clones once, few, many or no size at all.

V	size	J	length	D	CDR3	DNA
TRBV28	.	TRBJ1-4	15	.	CASTEQGRANEKLFF	TGTGCCAGCACTGAACAGGGCCGGGCTAATGAAAAACTGTTTTTT
TRBV6-5	once	TRBJ2-3	15	TRBD2	CASSKLAGETDTQYF	TGTGCCAGCAGTAAACTAGCGGGAGAGACAGATACGCAGTATTTT
TRBV15	.	TRBJ2-1	11	.	CATSSYNEQFF	TGTGCCACCTCGAGCTACAATGAGCAGTTCTTC
TRBV28	.	TRBJ2-7	14	.	CASSYLAAPYEQYF	TGTGCCAGCAGTTACTTAGCGGCCCCCTACGAGCAGTACTTC
TRBV11-2	.	TRBJ2-5	19	TRBD2	CASSSGTSGSRDAQETQYF	TGTGCCAGCAGCTCTGGGACTAGCGGGAGCAGGGACGCCCAAGAGACCCAGTACTTC
TRBV11-2	.	TRBJ2-1	12	.	CASSLAPTRLFF	TGTGCCAGCAGCTTAGCCCCGACTAGGCTGTTCTTC
TRBV7-7	.	TRBJ1-4	11	.	CAKRSNEKLFF	TGTGCTAAACGGTCTAATGAAAAACTGTTTTTT
TRBV28	.	TRBJ2-3	16	TRBD1	CASSEGTGVGRDTQYF	TGTGCCAGCAGTGAAGGGACAGGGGTGGGTAGAGATACGCAGTATTTT
TRBV5-1	.	TRBJ1-2	13	.	CASSLTPNYGYTF	TGCGCCAGCAGCTTGACACCAAACTATGGCTACACCTTC
TRBV9	.	TRBJ1-1	15	TRBD1	CASSPYEGANAEAFF	TGTGCCAGCAGCCCTTACGAGGGGGCTAACGCTGAAGCTTTCTTT
TRBV29-1	.	TRBJ1-1	11	.	CSVDGGTEAFF	TGCAGCGTTGATGGGGGAACTGAAGCTTTCTTT
TRBV11-3	once	TRBJ1-1	13	.	CASSLEGNTEAFF	TGTGCCAGCAGCTTAGAGGGGAACACTGAAGCTTTCTTT
TRBV14	.	TRBJ1-2	16	TRBD1	CASSLLQTGSNYGYTF	TGTGCCAGCAGCTTGTTACAGACAGGGTCTAACTATGGCTACACCTTC
TRBV5-6	.	TRBJ2-7	17	TRBD1	CASSLGSNFRGPYEQYF	TGTGCCAGCAGCTTGGGCTCGAACTTCAGGGGGCCCTACGAGCAGTACTTC
TRBV29-1	.	TRBJ2-7	14	TRBD2	CSGGTSGSFYEQYF	TGCAGCGGTGGGACTAGCGGGAGTTTCTACGAGCAGTACTTC
TRBV7-3	.	TRBJ2-3	16	TRBD2	CASSTGTSGGTDTQYF	TGTGCCAGCAGCACGGGGACTAGTGGGGGCACAGATACGCAGTATTTT
TRBV7-2	.	TRBJ2-7	17	.	CASSLGGGSSTIYEQYF	TGTGCCAGCAGCTTAGGCGGAGGCAGCTCCACTATCTACGAGCAGTACTTC
TRBV5-1	.	TRBJ2-7	14	TRBD1	CASSGDSLSYEQYF	TGCGCCAGCAGCGGGGACAGTCTCTCCTACGAGCAGTACTTC
TRBV9	once	TRBJ2-2	15	TRBD1	CASSPWTGKAGELFF	TGTGCCAGCAGCCCATGGACAGGGAAGGCCGGGGAGCTGTTTTTT
TRBV7-2	.	TRBJ2-5	15	TRBD1	CASSLGLGTEETQYF	TGTGCCAGCAGCTTAGGCCTTGGGACAGAAGAGACCCAGTACTTC
TRBV4-3	.	TRBJ1-5	16	.	CASSLPPGTRTQPQHF	TGCGCCAGCAGCCTACCTCCCGGGACACGAACCCAGCCCCAGCATTTT
TRBV6-5	.	TRBJ2-7	14	TRBD2	CASSYEAGGYEQYF	TGTGCCAGCAGTTACGAAGCGGGAGGTTATGAGCAGTACTTC
TRBV27	.	TRBJ1-3	14	TRBD1	CASGTGSSGNTIYF	TGTGCCAGCGGGACAGGCTCCTCTGGAAACACCATATATTTT
TRBV5-6	few	TRBJ1-1	14	TRBD1	CASSFATGDTEAFF	TGTGCCAGCAGCTTTGCGACAGGGGACACTGAAGCTTTCTTT
TRBV11-1	.	TRBJ1-1	15	.	CASSPPGHTNTEAFF	TGTGCCAGCAGCCCGCCCGGACACACGAACACTGAAGCTTTCTTT
TRBV29-1	.	TRBJ1-4	13	.	CSVDEAGEGKLFF	TGCAGCGTTGATGAGGCAGGGGAGGGGAAACTGTTTTTT
TRBV6-4	.	TRBJ2-1	17	.	CASSGWAGRSSYNEQFF	TGTGCCAGCAGTGGATGGGCGGGCCGGAGCTCCTACAATGAGCAGTTCTTC
TRBV6-5	.	TRBJ2-2	14	.	CASRSRGWTGELFF	TGTGCCAGTCGGTCCAGGGGATGGACCGGGGAGCTGTTTTTT
TRBV30	.	TRBJ1-4	13	.	CAWPLRGGEKLFF	TGTGCCTGGCCCCTGCGGGGGGGTGAAAAACTGTTTTTT
TRBV7-9	.	TRBJ1-1	15	.	CASSFAAGGGTEAFF	TGTGCCAGCAGCTTTGCAGCCGGCGGGGGCACTGAAGCTTTCTTT
TRBV5-1	.	TRBJ2-7	15	.	CASSLGDEASYEQYF	TGCGCCAGCAGCTTGGGGGATGAGGCGTCCTACGAGCAGTACTTC
TRBV19	.	TRBJ2-3	14	.	CASSIGRATDTQYF	TGTGCCAGTAGTATCGGGCGGGCCACAGATACGCAGTATTTT
TRBV5-6	.	TRBJ1-2	13	.	CASSHGQNYGYTF	TGTGCCAGCAGCCACGGACAGAACTATGGCTACACCTTC
TRBV18	.	TRBJ1-6	15	.	CASSPAAAGNSPLHF	TGTGCCAGCTCACCGGCCGCGGCGGGCAATTCACCCCTCCACTTT
TRBV7-2	.	TRBJ1-2	15	.	CASSLGFRTYYGYTF	TGTGCCAGCAGCTTAGGGTTTCGGACCTACTATGGCTACACCTTC
TRBV19	few	TRBJ1-2	13	.	CATLNRMGYGYTF	TGTGCCACCCTAAACAGGATGGGTTACGGCTACACCTTC
TRBV29-1	.	TRBJ2-5	13	.	CSVEVVGKETQYF	TGCAGCGTTGAGGTCGTAGGGAAAGAGACCCAGTACTTC
TRBV11-3	once	TRBJ2-6	15	.	CASSLGPPGANVLTF	TGTGCCAGCAGCTTAGGTCCCCCCGGGGCCAACGTCCTGACTTTC
TRBV7-3	.	TRBJ2-1	16	TRBD2	CASSLKVTSGNNEQFF	TGTGCCAGCAGCTTAAAGGTGACTAGCGGTAACAATGAGCAGTTCTTC
TRBV28	.	TRBJ2-3	12	.	CASSSGADTQYF	TGTGCCAGCAGTTCGGGGGCAGATACGCAGTATTTT
TRBV6-5	.	TRBJ2-7	15	.	CASSSLFVRTYEQYF	TGTGCCAGCAGTTCCCTTTTCGTTCGGACCTACGAGCAGTACTTC
TRBV9	.	TRBJ2-1	14	TRBD2	CASSPWTRMDEQFF	TGTGCCAGCAGCCCCTGGACTAGAATGGATGAGCAGTTCTTC
TRBV7-2	.	TRBJ2-5	14	.	CASSFGGGSETQYF	TGTGCCAGCAGCTTTGGTGGAGGGTCGGAGACCCAGTACTTC
TRBV9	.	TRBJ1-4	14	TRBD1	CASSVSGGGEKLFF	TGTGCCAGCAGCGTATCAGGGGGAGGTGAAAAACTGTTTTTT
TRBV2	.	TRBJ1-1	13	.	CASSEMVNTEAFF	TGTGCCAGCAGTGAAATGGTGAACACTGAAGCTTTCTTT
TRBV11-2	.	TRBJ2-7	14	.	CASSLDFVNYEQYF	TGTGCCAGCAGCTTAGATTTCGTCAACTACGAGCAGTACTTC
TRBV15	.	TRBJ2-7	15	.	CATSRELGVQHEQYF	TGTGCCACCAGCAGAGAATTGGGGGTCCAGCACGAGCAGTACTTC
TRBV28	.	TRBJ1-5	14	.	CASSFGQGSQPQHF	TGTGCCAGCAGTTTTGGGCAGGGAAGTCAGCCCCAGCATTTT
TRBV6-1	medium-sized	TRBJ1-2	14	.	CASSDPGGNYGYTF	TGTGCCAGCAGTGACCCGGGCGGAAACTATGGCTACACCTTC
TRBV2	.	TRBJ2-1	16	.	CASKGLGEVAWNEQFF	TGTGCCAGCAAGGGTTTAGGGGAGGTGGCTTGGAATGAGCAGTTCTTC
TRBV7-9	.	TRBJ2-7	15	.	CASSLVWASNDEQYF	TGTGCCAGCAGCTTAGTTTGGGCCTCCAACGACGAGCAGTACTTC